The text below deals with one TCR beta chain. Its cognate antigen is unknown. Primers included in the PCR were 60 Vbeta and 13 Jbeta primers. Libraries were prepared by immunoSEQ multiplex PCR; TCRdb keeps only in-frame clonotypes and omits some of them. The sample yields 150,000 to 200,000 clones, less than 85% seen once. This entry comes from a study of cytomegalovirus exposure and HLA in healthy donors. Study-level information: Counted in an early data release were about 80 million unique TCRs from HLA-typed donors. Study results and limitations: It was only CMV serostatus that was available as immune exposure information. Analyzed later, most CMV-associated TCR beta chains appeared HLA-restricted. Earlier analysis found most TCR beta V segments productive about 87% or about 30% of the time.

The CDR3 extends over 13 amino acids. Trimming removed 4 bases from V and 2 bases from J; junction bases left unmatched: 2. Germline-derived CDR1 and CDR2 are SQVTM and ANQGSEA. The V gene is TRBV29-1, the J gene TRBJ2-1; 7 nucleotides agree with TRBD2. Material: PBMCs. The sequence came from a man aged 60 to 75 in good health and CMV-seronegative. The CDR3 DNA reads TGCAGCGTTGCCCTAGCGGCCTACAATGAGCAGTTCTTC. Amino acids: CSVALAAYNEQFF.